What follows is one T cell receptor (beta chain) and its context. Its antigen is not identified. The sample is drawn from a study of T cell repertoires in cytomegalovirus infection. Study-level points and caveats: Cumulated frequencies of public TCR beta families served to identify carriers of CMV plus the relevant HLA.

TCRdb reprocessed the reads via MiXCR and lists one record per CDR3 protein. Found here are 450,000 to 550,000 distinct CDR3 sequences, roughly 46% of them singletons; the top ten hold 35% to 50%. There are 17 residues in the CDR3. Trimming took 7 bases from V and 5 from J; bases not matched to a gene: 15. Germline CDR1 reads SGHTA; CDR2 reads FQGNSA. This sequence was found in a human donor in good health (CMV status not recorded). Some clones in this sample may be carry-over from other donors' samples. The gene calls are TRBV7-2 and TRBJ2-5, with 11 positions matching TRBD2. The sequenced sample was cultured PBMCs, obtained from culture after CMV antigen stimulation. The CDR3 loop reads CASTLLGSGRAGETQYF. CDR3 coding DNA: TGTGCCAGCACCTTGCTCGGTAGCGGGAGGGCGGGGGAGACCCAGTACTTC.